A selection of T cell receptor beta chains follows, all from one sample in a study of T cell changes during pregnancy in multiple sclerosis. Sequencing was performed with immunoSEQ multiplex PCR; in TCRdb, only in-frame clones are kept and a portion is missing. This table holds 37,000 or so clones, around nine tenths found once. This sample comprised CD4+ T cells from peripheral blood mononuclear cells, obtained in the second trimester of pregnancy. The receptors originated from a female donor with multiple sclerosis, enrolled in a pregnancy study. CDR3s leave out the opening cysteine and the closing phenylalanine or tryptophan.

v_call	j_call	cdr3_aa
TRBV29-1	TRBJ1-2	SVVGILATGGYT
TRBV19	TRBJ1-5	ASTDRGLGQPQH
TRBV9	TRBJ2-7	ASSVDPSSYEQY
TRBV13	TRBJ2-1	ASSLEGLAGAGSYNEQF
TRBV19	TRBJ2-2	ASSHHNTGELF
TRBV7-9	TRBJ1-1	ASSTTGAPEAF
TRBV7-2	TRBJ2-5	ASSPGIPKETQY
TRBV7-2	TRBJ1-4	ASSRTGLNEKLF
TRBV6-1	TRBJ1-4	ASSEGIIGEGEKLF
TRBV5-1	TRBJ1-1	ASSPQTGDTEAF
TRBV7-2	TRBJ2-3	ASSPTSGGAGDTQY
TRBV7-3	TRBJ1-1	ASSFGTDGAEAF
TRBV6-1	TRBJ2-1	ASIRTSGGWDEQF
TRBV5-6	TRBJ2-1	ASSSSGLAGAYNEQF
TRBV5-1	TRBJ2-1	ASSLGNREGNEQF
TRBV7-9	TRBJ2-5	ASSSGLGGRDQETQY
TRBV25-1	TRBJ1-2	ASSAPSGGGAGYGYT
TRBV28	TRBJ1-5	ASTSRGQPQH
TRBV12-5	TRBJ1-2	ASGSIGQGGYT
TRBV2	TRBJ2-1	ASSATSGSYNEQF
TRBV10-1	TRBJ1-6	ASSAEGHRSSYNSPLH
TRBV27	TRBJ1-4	ASSPLPSTGLF
TRBV11-2	TRBJ1-2	ASSSPRDWSSYGYT
TRBV6-4	TRBJ2-2	ASSDSAGNTGELF
TRBV12-5	TRBJ1-2	ASGLQGAGGYT